Following are 18 T cell receptor beta chains from one sample sequenced in a study of response to subunit inactivated influenza vaccine. TCRdb used MiXCR to reprocess the RT-PCR reads, holding one entry per CDR3 protein. The repertoire consists of about 520,000 distinct CDR3 sequences, with less than 30% occurring once and the leading ten covering approximately 2%. The sample here was CD4+ T cells sorted from PBMCs, taken 5 to 6 days after vaccination. All receptors come from a man aged 50 to 59 who received an inactivated influenza vaccine.

This clonotype was seen ten or more times. V is TRBV5-5 and J is TRBJ2-3; D remains ambiguous. The germline V gene encodes CDR1 SGHKS and CDR2 YYEKEE (reference sequence). The ends were cut back, 2 bases at V and 6 bases at J, with 4 bases in the middle. This CDR3 has 11 amino acids. The CDR3 is CASSFMDTQYF. The CDR3 DNA sequence: TGTGCCAGCAGCTTCATGGATACGCAGTATTTT.

The V call is TRBV6-2 or TRBV6-3, the J call TRBJ1-5; D gene unclear. The CDR3 runs 15 residues. Trimming pared 3 bases from V and 6 bases from J, leaving 15 bases between. Germline V gives CDR1 MNHEY, CDR2 SVGEGT. The CDR3 protein is CASSYERPPTQPQHF. Written as DNA, the CDR3 is TGTGCCAGCAGTTATGAGAGACCTCCCACTCAGCCCCAGCATTTT.

There are a few counts of this clonotype. V is TRBV29-1 and J is TRBJ2-2, with 11 positions matching TRBD2. CDR3 size: 15 residues. Germline V gene lookup returns CDR1 SQVTM and CDR2 ANQGSEA. The junction had 5 bases not matched to a gene; V was cut back by 6 bases and J by 2 bases. The CDR3 DNA sequence: TGCAGCGTGGGACTAGCGGAGTTAAACACCGGGGAGCTGTTTTTT. Its translation: CSVGLAELNTGELFF.

This clonotype has a count of ten or more. The chain combines TRBV12-3 or TRBV12-4 with TRBJ2-7; tentatively, D is TRBD1 (6 bases). The CDR3 spans 14 residues. Trimming took off 2 bases at V and 6 bases at J, with 14 bases between the two ends. CDR3 in amino acids: CASSLSSGVGEQYF. As DNA, the CDR3 is TGTGCCAGCAGTTTATCATCAGGGGTAGGCGAGCAGTACTTC.

The chain links TRBV12-3 or TRBV12-4 to TRBJ2-3, with 8 bases identical to TRBD2. V was clipped by 5 bases and J by 6 bases; unmatched bases: 13. This CDR3 contains 16 residues. The CDR3 DNA is TGTGCCAGCAGTCACTTGCGGGGGGCCCCCGTCGATACGCAGTATTTT. Residues: CASSHLRGAPVDTQYF.

This chain uses TRBV6-1 with TRBJ2-1; weak D call: TRBD2 (5 bases). Germline assignment: CDR1 MNHNS and CDR2 SASEGT. This CDR3 is built from 14 residues. V was pared by 1 base and J by 6 bases, with 10 bases between. CDR3 region: CASSEEGGINEQFF. The CDR3, as DNA: TGTGCCAGCAGTGAAGAAGGAGGAATCAATGAGCAGTTCTTC.

The chain couples TRBV28 to TRBJ2-7; D is uncertain. The CDR3 has 15 amino acids. Germline lookup yields CDR1 MDHEN and CDR2 SYDVKM. The V and J ends lost 6 bases and 3 bases respectively, with 18 bases between them. The CDR3 DNA reads as TGTGCCAGCAGCAATGTGGGTCGCTGGAACTACGAGCAGTACTTC. This sequence encodes CASSNVGRWNYEQYF.

The chain is built from TRBV7-2 and TRBJ2-5; D unclear. The ends were cut back, 1 base at V and 5 bases at J, with 11 bases in the middle. The CDR3 has 14 amino acids. Germline V lookup: CDR1 SGHTA, CDR2 FQGNSA. CDR3 bases: TGTGCCAGCAGCTTAGGTTTCCCACCGGAGACCCAGTACTTC. As protein: CASSLGFPPETQYF.

This clonotype was observed a few times. The chain joins TRBV20-1 to TRBJ2-7; 12 nucleotides align to TRBD2. Per the germline V gene, CDR1 is DFQATT and CDR2 is SNEGSKA (reference sequence). Trimming cost V 8 bases and J 6 bases; bases outside gene matches: 11. The CDR3 sequence is 14 residues long. CDR3 nucleotides: TGCAGTCTCTCTAGCGGGGGGGCTGGGTCCGAGCAGTACTTC. Protein product: CSLSSGGAGSEQYF.

This clonotype appeared a few times. V and J are TRBV4-3 and TRBJ1-3, with D perhaps TRBD1 (5 bases). V lost 1 base and J lost 7, with 8 bases in between. The CDR3 totals 13 residues. The V gene's germline CDR1 is LGHNA and CDR2 YSLEER. CDR3 amino acids: CASSQVGGNTIYF. The CDR3 nucleotides read TGCGCCAGCAGCCAAGTTGGGGGGAACACCATATATTTT.

The chain is built from TRBV6-2 or TRBV6-3 and TRBJ2-2; 8 nucleotides line up with TRBD1. The V gene end was trimmed by 8 bases and the J gene end by 6 bases; junction bases not matched to a gene: 11. The CDR3 is 15 residues long. Germline V gives CDR1 MNHEY, CDR2 SVGEGT. CDR3 amino acids: CASRLTGVIAGELFF. CDR3 sequence (DNA): TGTGCCAGCCGATTGACAGGGGTTATCGCCGGGGAGCTGTTTTTT.

This sequence joins TRBV5-1 and TRBJ2-7; D ambiguous. This CDR3 contains 14 residues. The V gene's germline CDR1 is SGHRS and CDR2 YFSETQ. Trimming shortened V by 1 base and J by 4 bases, and 12 bases separated the two germline ends. In DNA, the CDR3 is TGCGCCAGCAGCTTGTCGGCGAATCTATACGAGCAGTACTTC. Its translation is CASSLSANLYEQYF.

The chain has TRBV7-2 and TRBJ1-5, with D hard to call. This CDR3 is 14 amino acids long. In germline, CDR1 is SGHTA, CDR2 FQGNSA. V was pared by 5 bases and J by 9 bases, with 17 bases between. CDR3 DNA sequence: TGTGCCAGCAGCCAGTTAGGTGGACCGGGGCCCCAGCATTTT. This gives the protein CASSQLGGPGPQHF.

This clonotype was counted only a few times. V is TRBV20-1 and J is TRBJ2-5; TRBD1 aligns across 7 bases. The germline gives CDR1 DFQATT, CDR2 SNEGSKA (reference sequence). CDR3 length: 15 residues. The junction had 14 bases not matched to a gene; V was cut back by 5 bases and J by 5 bases. This CDR3 reads CSAPRTGVKVETQYF. CDR3 nucleotides: TGCAGTGCTCCCCGCACAGGGGTAAAGGTGGAGACCCAGTACTTC.

This clonotype was detected ten times or more. The chain joins TRBV4-3 to TRBJ2-7, with 9 nucleotides matching TRBD2. V gave up 3 bases and J gave up 2 bases; unmatched junction bases: 5. Germline values: CDR1 LGHNA, CDR2 YSLEER. This CDR3 region has 15 residues. The CDR3 DNA reads TGCGCCAGCAGCCACCGTAGCGGGAGTGCCTACGAGCAGTACTTC. It codes for CASSHRSGSAYEQYF.

The chain employs TRBV7-2 and TRBJ2-3; D not resolved. CDR3 size: 15 residues. V lost 8 bases to trimming and J lost 6 bases, with 21 bases between them. The germline gives CDR1 SGHTA, CDR2 FQGNSA. CDR3 nucleotide sequence: TGTGCCAGCTGTCCAAGGTTTCAGTTATCGGATACGCAGTATTTT. As protein: CASCPRFQLSDTQYF.

The CDR3 loop reads CSALRTGNTGELFF. In nucleotides, the CDR3 is TGCAGTGCCCTGCGGACAGGAAACACCGGGGAGCTGTTTTTT. The chain employs TRBV20-1 and TRBJ2-2; 7 bases are shared with TRBD1. The CDR3 is 14 residues long. V lost 6 bases and J lost 2; bases outside the gene matches: 6. Germline V gives CDR1 DFQATT, CDR2 SNEGSKA (reference sequence).

The rearrangement joins TRBV4-2 to TRBJ2-1; D is possibly TRBD1 or TRBD2 (5 bases each). V lost 0 bases, J lost 4 bases, and 13 bases lay in between. CDR1 is LGHNA, CDR2 YNFKEQ, per germline. The CDR3 spans 16 residues. CDR3 in DNA: TGTGCCAGCAGCCAAGAGGGACCACCCCAGTACAATGAGCAGTTCTTC. Translation gives CASSQEGPPQYNEQFF.